This T cell receptor (beta chain) was recovered during a study of OX40 agonist ivuxolimab in advanced cancers. About the research overall: Earlier anti-PD-1, anti-PD-L1 or anti-CTLA-4 therapy was permitted; around 40% had received some. In three patients, partial responses were observed, one with hepatocellular carcinoma and two with cutaneous melanoma.

Assay used: immunoSEQ multiplex PCR; TCRdb lists only in-frame clones, some missing. Here the sample spans approximately 53,000 clones, approximately 95% being singletons. Study-wide results and limits: In CD8+ T cells, expanded clones were on average more numerous than in CD4+.

On this clone itself: Its antigen is not known.

This CDR3 has 16 amino acids. Trimming took 4 bases from V and 1 from J, leaving 16 bases between them. The germline V gene has CDR1 LGHNA and CDR2 YSLEER. Autoimmune disease history or systemic immunosuppression led to patient exclusion. The chain carries TRBV4-3 and TRBJ1-1; possible D gene TRBD1, 6 bases. The specimen comprised CD4+ or CD8+ T cells sorted from blood, sampled in a trial of the OX40 agonist ivuxolimab. The TCR sequence derives from an adult with an advanced solid tumor such as melanoma, head and neck, liver or kidney cancer. The CDR3 DNA is TGCGCCAGCAGCCTGTCCCTGCTGGACAGGAACACTGAAGCTTTCTTT. Translation: CASSLSLLDRNTEAFF.